This is a list of T cell receptor beta chains from one sample in a study of shared clonotypes between healthy human individuals. The method was immunoSEQ multiplex PCR; TCRdb's version includes in-frame clones alone and lacks a portion of them. The data hold under 2,000,000 clones, with roughly 94% observed a single time. The sample taken for sequencing was naive CD8+ T cells sorted from blood. The receptors come from a young man in good health. Both conserved end residues are part of each CDR3. Fields, in order: J gene, V gene, clone size, D gene, CDR3 DNA, CDR3 protein. D genes are given only for firm matches. Some rows mark clone size as missing; the rest say once, few, many or name a class of expanded clone.

J: TRBJ2-7
V: TRBV11-2
size: -
D: -
DNA: TGTGCCAGCAGCTCCCATGGTGGGAGCGAGCAGTACTTC
CDR3: CASSSHGGSEQYF

J: TRBJ2-7
V: TRBV27
size: -
D: TRBD1
DNA: TGTGCCAGCAGTTTAACCGGACAGGAAAACTACGAGCAGTACTTC
CDR3: CASSLTGQENYEQYF

J: TRBJ2-7
V: TRBV2
size: -
D: -
DNA: TGTGCCAGCGACTCTCCAGAGGCGAGCTCCTACGAGCAGTACTTC
CDR3: CASDSPEASSYEQYF

J: TRBJ1-1
V: TRBV9
size: -
D: -
DNA: TGTGCCAGCAGCGTATCCGAAGGACTTTTCTTT
CDR3: CASSVSEGLFF

J: TRBJ2-7
V: TRBV19
size: -
D: -
DNA: TGTGCCAGTAGTTCGGGGACTGGCTCCTACGAGCAGTACTTC
CDR3: CASSSGTGSYEQYF

J: TRBJ2-2
V: TRBV23-1
size: -
D: -
DNA: TGCGCCAGCAGGCAAGTAGGGGGGGTGCCCCACACCGGGGAGCTGTTTTTT
CDR3: CASRQVGGVPHTGELFF

J: TRBJ2-3
V: TRBV9
size: -
D: TRBD1
DNA: TGTGCCAGCAGCGTCAGGGGGCTCGGGACAGATACGCAGTATTTT
CDR3: CASSVRGLGTDTQYF

J: TRBJ2-7
V: TRBV29-1
size: -
D: -
DNA: TGCAGCGTTGTGCCGACTAGCTCCTACGAGCAGTACTTC
CDR3: CSVVPTSSYEQYF

J: TRBJ2-7
V: TRBV19
size: -
D: -
DNA: TGTGCCAGTAGTGAGGGCAGTCCCTACGAGCAGTACTTC
CDR3: CASSEGSPYEQYF

J: TRBJ1-5
V: TRBV19
size: once
D: -
DNA: TGTGCCAGTAGGGACTATAGCAATCAGCCCCAGCATTTT
CDR3: CASRDYSNQPQHF

J: TRBJ2-3
V: TRBV10-2
size: -
D: -
DNA: TGCGCCAGCGCCTCCGGGACAAGGAGCACAGATACGCAGTATTTT
CDR3: CASASGTRSTDTQYF

J: TRBJ2-1
V: TRBV2
size: -
D: TRBD1
DNA: TGTGCCAGCATCTGGGACAGGGACTACAATGAGCAGTTCTTC
CDR3: CASIWDRDYNEQFF

J: TRBJ1-1
V: TRBV5-1
size: -
D: TRBD1
DNA: TGCGCCAGCAGCTCTGGACAGGGGGCTTGGACTGAAGCTTTCTTT
CDR3: CASSSGQGAWTEAFF

J: TRBJ2-7
V: TRBV27
size: -
D: -
DNA: TGTGCCAGCAGCCGGGACGGAAGCTCCTACGAGCAGTACTTC
CDR3: CASSRDGSSYEQYF

J: TRBJ2-1
V: TRBV2
size: once
D: TRBD1
DNA: TGTGCCAACAATTTGCGGGACAGGTCCGACAATGAGCAGTTCTTC
CDR3: CANNLRDRSDNEQFF

J: TRBJ1-2
V: TRBV30
size: -
D: -
DNA: TGTGCCTGGAGTGTGGGGACTAACTATGGCTACACCTTC
CDR3: CAWSVGTNYGYTF

J: TRBJ2-7
V: TRBV6-5
size: -
D: -
DNA: TGTGCCAGCAGTTCCGGGACCGGGTACGAGCAGTACTTC
CDR3: CASSSGTGYEQYF

J: TRBJ1-3
V: TRBV7-9
size: -
D: -
DNA: TGTGCCAGCAGCAAACAGGGAAGCTCTGGAAACACCATATATTTT
CDR3: CASSKQGSSGNTIYF

J: TRBJ1-2
V: TRBV5-4
size: -
D: -
DNA: TGTGCCGTTCTACCTCTGGACAGCTCTTTCAACTATGGCTACACCTTC
CDR3: CAVLPLDSSFNYGYTF

J: TRBJ1-2
V: TRBV4-1
size: -
D: -
DNA: TGCGCCAGCAGCCACGGCCCAGGGAACAACTATGGCTACACCTTC
CDR3: CASSHGPGNNYGYTF

J: TRBJ2-1
V: TRBV27
size: -
D: -
DNA: TGTGCCAGCAGTTTATTTTCTGGAGCCGCCAGCTCCTACAATGAGCAGTTCTTC
CDR3: CASSLFSGAASSYNEQFF

J: TRBJ2-1
V: TRBV6-5
size: -
D: -
DNA: TGTGCCAGCAGTCCCGGGGTACTACCGTTGGAGCAGTTCTTC
CDR3: CASSPGVLPLEQFF

J: TRBJ2-3
V: TRBV5-1
size: -
D: -
DNA: TGCGCCAGCAGCTTGGGGGCACCTAGCACAGATACGCAGTATTTT
CDR3: CASSLGAPSTDTQYF

J: TRBJ2-7
V: TRBV6-5
size: -
D: -
DNA: TGTGCCAGCAGTAGCCCAGAGAGCTCCTACGAGCAGTACTTC
CDR3: CASSSPESSYEQYF

J: TRBJ2-5
V: TRBV5-1
size: -
D: TRBD1
DNA: TGCGCCAGCAGCTCGATGGGACAGCAAGAGACCCAGTACTTC
CDR3: CASSSMGQQETQYF

J: TRBJ2-7
V: TRBV5-1
size: -
D: -
DNA: TGCGCCAGCAGACCTAATCCGGGACCCACCTACGAGCAGTACTTC
CDR3: CASRPNPGPTYEQYF

J: TRBJ1-6
V: TRBV27
size: -
D: TRBD1
DNA: TGTGCCAGCAGTTTCGGAGGGGGCAATTCACCCCTCCACTTT
CDR3: CASSFGGGNSPLHF

J: TRBJ2-7
V: TRBV7-9
size: -
D: -
DNA: TGTGCCAGCAGCTTAGGGGGCACTCAGCAGTACTTC
CDR3: CASSLGGTQQYF

J: TRBJ1-1
V: TRBV14
size: -
D: -
DNA: TGTGCCAGCAGCCAAGATCTCCCACACACGGACTCATATGAAGCTTTCTTT
CDR3: CASSQDLPHTDSYEAFF

J: TRBJ1-1
V: TRBV27
size: few
D: -
DNA: TGTGCCAGCAGTTTACCAACAGGGAGGGAAGCTTTCTTT
CDR3: CASSLPTGREAFF

J: TRBJ2-6
V: TRBV9
size: -
D: -
DNA: TGTGCCAGCAGCCCCCGCGGCTCTGGGGCCAACGTCCTGACTTTC
CDR3: CASSPRGSGANVLTF

J: TRBJ2-2
V: TRBV4-1
size: -
D: -
DNA: TGCGCCAGCAGCCCCTCTTCAGGGGGGACCGGGGAGCTGTTTTTT
CDR3: CASSPSSGGTGELFF

J: TRBJ2-7
V: TRBV30
size: -
D: -
DNA: TGTGCCTGGAGTTTCGGTAACTCCTACGAGCAGTACTTC
CDR3: CAWSFGNSYEQYF

J: TRBJ1-1
V: TRBV30
size: -
D: -
DNA: TGTGCCTGGAGTGAAGGGACCGACATGAACACTGAAGCTTTCTTT
CDR3: CAWSEGTDMNTEAFF

J: TRBJ1-3
V: TRBV6-1
size: -
D: -
DNA: TGTGCCAGCAGTGAAGTCCGGAAGGGCAGGTTGTCTAGCTCTGGAAACACCATATATTTT
CDR3: CASSEVRKGRLSSSGNTIYF

J: TRBJ2-3
V: TRBV6-5
size: -
D: -
DNA: TGTGCCAGCAGTTACTCCGGATCCACAGATACGCAGTATTTT
CDR3: CASSYSGSTDTQYF

J: TRBJ2-3
V: TRBV6-5
size: -
D: -
DNA: TGTGCCAGCAGCCCCTTCCGGGCAGATACGCAGTATTTT
CDR3: CASSPFRADTQYF

J: TRBJ2-5
V: TRBV5-4
size: -
D: -
DNA: TGTGCCAGCAGCTTTTGGGACAACATAGAGACCCAGTACTTC
CDR3: CASSFWDNIETQYF

J: TRBJ2-2
V: TRBV13
size: -
D: TRBD2
DNA: TGTGCCAGCAGCAAACTAGCGGATAACACCGGGGAGCTGTTTTTT
CDR3: CASSKLADNTGELFF

J: TRBJ1-5
V: TRBV6-5
size: -
D: TRBD1
DNA: TGTGCCAGCAGCCCAGGGGGCGCGTATCAGCCCCAGCATTTT
CDR3: CASSPGGAYQPQHF

J: TRBJ2-7
V: TRBV29-1
size: -
D: TRBD2
DNA: TGCAGCGTAAGAAGCGGGAGTGGCTACGAGCAGTACTTC
CDR3: CSVRSGSGYEQYF

J: TRBJ2-2
V: TRBV10-3
size: -
D: -
DNA: TGTGCCATCAGTGCCGGGACAACGAACACCGGGGAGCTGTTTTTT
CDR3: CAISAGTTNTGELFF

J: TRBJ2-3
V: TRBV2
size: -
D: TRBD2
DNA: TGTGCCAGCAGCTCCGGGACTACAAACACAGATACGCAGTATTTT
CDR3: CASSSGTTNTDTQYF